These 8 T cell receptor beta chains were all obtained from the same sample, sequenced in a study of T cell repertoires in cytomegalovirus infection. MiXCR, run by TCRdb on the reads, gives a single entry per CDR3 protein. Here the sample spans around 210,000 distinct CDR3 sequences, 6% to 8% being singletons. Sequencing input: PBMCs. These receptors all come from a human donor in good health (CMV status not recorded). Some clones in this sample may be carry-over from other donors' samples.

This clonotype has ten or more counts. The J gene is TRBJ2-5, the V gene TRBV7-2; TRBD1 matches at 7 bases. V was clipped by 5 bases and J by 1 base; unmatched bases: 4. The germline CDR1 and CDR2 sequences are SGHTA and FQGNSA. The CDR3 extends over 14 amino acids. CDR3 loop: CASSPAGGQETQYF. The CDR3 DNA is TGTGCCAGCAGCCCGGCAGGGGGCCAAGAGACCCAGTACTTC.

This clonotype showed up many times. The gene calls are TRBV5-1 and TRBJ1-1; D unclear. There are 14 residues in the CDR3. Trimming took off 2 bases at V and 1 base at J, with 9 bases between the two ends. CDR1 is SGHRS and CDR2 is YFSETQ in the germline V gene. CDR3 region: CASSFIDTNTEAFF. CDR3 bases: TGCGCCAGCAGCTTCATTGACACGAACACTGAAGCTTTCTTT.

This clonotype has ten or more counts. The rearrangement joins TRBV12-3 or TRBV12-4 to TRBJ1-4; 10 positions agree with TRBD1. The CDR3 loop spans 15 amino acids. The ends lost 6 bases at V and 7 bases at J; junction bases unmatched: 8. The CDR3 sequence is CASSPGQGRAEKLFF. DNA for the CDR3: TGTGCCAGCAGCCCGGGACAGGGGAGAGCTGAAAAACTGTTTTTT.

A few counts support this clonotype. The chain is built from TRBV29-1 and TRBJ2-2; D is uncertain. The CDR3 covers 15 residues. Between the trimmed V and J ends, which lost 4 bases and 4 bases, there was a span of 16 bases. Germline V lookup: CDR1 SQVTM, CDR2 ANQGSEA. The chain's CDR3 is CSVVLGRVGTGELFF. As DNA, the CDR3 is TGCAGCGTTGTTTTGGGTCGGGTCGGCACCGGGGAGCTGTTTTTT.

The CDR3 region has the DNA TGTGCCAGCAGCCAAACGGGAGAATACAATGAGCAGTTCTTC. Encoded protein: CASSQTGEYNEQFF. V usage is TRBV5-4 and J usage is TRBJ2-1; D may be TRBD2 (6 bases). Germline CDR1 SGHNT, CDR2 YYREEE (reference sequence). The CDR3 has 14 residues. Between the trimmed V and J ends, which lost 4 bases and 4 bases, there was a span of 12 bases.

This clonotype was counted between two and nine times. The V and J genes are TRBV30 and TRBJ1-1; D gene uncertain. Germline V lookup: CDR1 GTSNPN, CDR2 SVGIG (reference sequence). This CDR3 has 13 residues. V gave up 2 bases and J gave up 9 bases, with 16 bases separating them. For the CDR3, the DNA is TGTGCCTGGAGTCCTTCGGGTCCAGCTAAAGCTTTCTTT. Its protein product is CAWSPSGPAKAFF.

This clonotype occurred many times. The chain is built from TRBV12-3 or TRBV12-4 and TRBJ2-7; 9 bases are a match to TRBD1. The V segment lost 10 bases and the J segment 3 bases; nucleotides outside the gene matches: 13. The CDR3 loop spans 15 amino acids. CDR3: CATRQVGTGNYEQYF. CDR3 in DNA: TGTGCCACGAGACAGGTCGGGACAGGGAACTACGAGCAGTACTTC.

In its sample, this clonotype was seen many times. V and J are TRBV7-8 and TRBJ1-1, with D possibly being TRBD1 (6 bases). In germline, CDR1 is SGHVS, CDR2 FQNEAQ. The CDR3 has 16 amino acids. Trimming left V 0 bases short and J 5 bases short, with 16 bases between. The CDR3 is CASSLALGGVNTEAFF. CDR3 in DNA: TGTGCCAGCAGCTTAGCGCTAGGGGGAGTAAATACTGAAGCTTTCTTT.